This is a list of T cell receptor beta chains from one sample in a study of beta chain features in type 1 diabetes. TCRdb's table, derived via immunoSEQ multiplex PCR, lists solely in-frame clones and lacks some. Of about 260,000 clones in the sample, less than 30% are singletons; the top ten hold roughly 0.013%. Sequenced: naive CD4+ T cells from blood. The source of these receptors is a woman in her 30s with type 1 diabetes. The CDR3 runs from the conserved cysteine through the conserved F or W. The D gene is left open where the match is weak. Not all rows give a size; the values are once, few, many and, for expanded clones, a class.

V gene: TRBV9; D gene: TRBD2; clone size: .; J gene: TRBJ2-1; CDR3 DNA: TGTGCCAGCAGCGTAGAGCTAGCGGCCTACAATGAGCAGTTCTTC; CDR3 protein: CASSVELAAYNEQFF
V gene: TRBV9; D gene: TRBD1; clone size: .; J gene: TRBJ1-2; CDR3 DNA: TGTGCCAGCAGCGCCTATCCACCCTTAGGGGGCATGGATGGCTACACCTTC; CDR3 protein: CASSAYPPLGGMDGYTF
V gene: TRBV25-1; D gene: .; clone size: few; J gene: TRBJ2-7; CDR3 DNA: TGTGCCAGCAGTGAACACGCGGGCCTCTCCTACGAGCAGTACTTC; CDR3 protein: CASSEHAGLSYEQYF
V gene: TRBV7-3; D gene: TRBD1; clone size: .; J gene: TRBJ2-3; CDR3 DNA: TGTGCCAGCAGCTCGGAGACAGGGACAGATACGCAGTATTTT; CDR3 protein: CASSSETGTDTQYF
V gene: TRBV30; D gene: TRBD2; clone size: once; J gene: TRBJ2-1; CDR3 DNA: TGTGCCTGGAGTCCATTATGGCTAGCGGGAGGCAGGTCCTACAATGAGCAGTTCTTC; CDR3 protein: CAWSPLWLAGGRSYNEQFF
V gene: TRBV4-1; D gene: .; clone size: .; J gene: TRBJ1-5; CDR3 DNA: TGCGCCAGCAGCCCAGCGAGCGATCAGCCCCAGCATTTT; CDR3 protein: CASSPASDQPQHF
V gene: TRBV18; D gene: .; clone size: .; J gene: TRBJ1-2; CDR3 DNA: TGTGCCAGCTCACCTGACACCAACTATGGCTACACCTTC; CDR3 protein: CASSPDTNYGYTF
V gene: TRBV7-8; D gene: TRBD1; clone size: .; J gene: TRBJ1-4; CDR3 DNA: TGTGCCAGCACCTCCGGAGAACAGACAGGGGGATTGGAAAAACTGTTTTTT; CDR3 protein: CASTSGEQTGGLEKLFF
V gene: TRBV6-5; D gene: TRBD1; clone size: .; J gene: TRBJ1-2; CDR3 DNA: TGTGCCATCAAGACAGGGAACTATGGCTACACCTTC; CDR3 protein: CAIKTGNYGYTF
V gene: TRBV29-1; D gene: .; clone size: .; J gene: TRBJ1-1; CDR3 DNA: TGCAGCGCCGAACAGGGTCCAGCTTTCTTT; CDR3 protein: CSAEQGPAFF
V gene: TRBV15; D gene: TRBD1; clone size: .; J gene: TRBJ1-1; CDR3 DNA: TGTGCCACCAGCAGATTTCAACAGGGGCCACTAGCTTTCTTT; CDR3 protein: CATSRFQQGPLAFF
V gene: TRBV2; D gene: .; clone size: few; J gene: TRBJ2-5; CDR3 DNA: TGTGCCAGCACTGTCCCAGGGTGGTACCAAGAGACCCAGTACTTC; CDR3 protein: CASTVPGWYQETQYF
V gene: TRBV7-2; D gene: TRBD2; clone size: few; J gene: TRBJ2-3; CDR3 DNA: TGTGCCAGCAGCCCTCTAGCGGGAGGGCCAACAGATACGCAGTATTTT; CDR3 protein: CASSPLAGGPTDTQYF
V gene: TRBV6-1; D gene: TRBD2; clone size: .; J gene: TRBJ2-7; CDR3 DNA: TGTGCCAGCAGTGTGCGGGAGTACGAGCAGTACTTC; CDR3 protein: CASSVREYEQYF
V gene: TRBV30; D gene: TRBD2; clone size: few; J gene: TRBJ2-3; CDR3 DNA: TGTGCCTGGAGTGTGGAGGCGGGAGGGCCACATACGCAGTATTTT; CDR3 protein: CAWSVEAGGPHTQYF
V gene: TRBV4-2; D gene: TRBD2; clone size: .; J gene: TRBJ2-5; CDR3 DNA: TGTGCCAGCAGCCAAGCATCGACTAGCGGGGAGCGGCCCTTATACTTC; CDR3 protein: CASSQASTSGERPLYF
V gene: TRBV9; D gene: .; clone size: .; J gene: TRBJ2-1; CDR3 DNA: TGTGCCAGGGGCGGGGGACGCTCAGGGGGCACGGAGCAGTTCTTC; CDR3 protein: CARGGGRSGGTEQFF
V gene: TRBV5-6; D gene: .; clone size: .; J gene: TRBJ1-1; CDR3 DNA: TGTGCCAGCAGCTTCAAACCGCTTCCCACTGCGCCAGAAGCTTTCTTT; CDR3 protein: CASSFKPLPTAPEAFF
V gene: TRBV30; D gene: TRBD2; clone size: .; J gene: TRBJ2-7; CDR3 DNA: TGTGCCTGGAGTTATATCCGGGACTACCGCTCCTACGAGCAGTACTTC; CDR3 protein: CAWSYIRDYRSYEQYF
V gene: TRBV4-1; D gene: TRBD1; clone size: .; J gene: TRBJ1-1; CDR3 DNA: TGCGCCAGCAGCCCGGACAGGGGGCGAGGGACTGAAGCTTTCTTT; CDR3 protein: CASSPDRGRGTEAFF
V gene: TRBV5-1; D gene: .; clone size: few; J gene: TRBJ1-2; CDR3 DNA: TGCGCCAGCGCGCCACAGAGCTATGGCTACACCTTC; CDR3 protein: CASAPQSYGYTF
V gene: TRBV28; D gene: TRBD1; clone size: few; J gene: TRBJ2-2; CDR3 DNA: TGTGCCAGCAGACGGACAGGTTCCACCGGGGAGCTGTTTTTT; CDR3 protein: CASRRTGSTGELFF
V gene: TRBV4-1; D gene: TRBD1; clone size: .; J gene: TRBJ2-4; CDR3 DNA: TGCGCCAGCAGTCCCTGGGACAGCGCCAAAAACATTCAGTACTTC; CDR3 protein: CASSPWDSAKNIQYF
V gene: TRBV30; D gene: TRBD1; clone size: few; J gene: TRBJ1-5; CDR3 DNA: TGTGCCTGGAGTGTAGGGGGGACAGGGACTCCAAGGCCCCAGCATTTT; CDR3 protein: CAWSVGGTGTPRPQHF